This T cell receptor beta chain was documented in a study of shared clonotypes between healthy human individuals. Study-wide points: Non-shared clonotypes had lower generation probabilities than clonotypes shared by all four sorted-subset donors. Researchers found naive subsets generally carried larger estimated richness than memory subsets. Across four donors, naive CD4 shared 4.5% to 6%, naive CD8 more than 3%, memory CD4 roughly 2.2%, memory CD8 over 0.3%.

Sequencing was performed with immunoSEQ multiplex PCR; in TCRdb, only in-frame clones are kept and a portion is missing. The data contain roughly 2.5 million clones, roughly 92% of them singletons. Trimming shortened V by 6 bases and J by 1 base, and 14 bases separated the two germline ends. The CDR3 runs 15 residues. Germline V lookup: CDR1 MDHEN, CDR2 SYDVKM. Recent vaccinations or acute infections were absent in the healthy HIV-negative adult donors. Comments on this clone: Its target is not known.

Sequences were obtained from naive CD4+ T cells sorted from blood. Subset indicated: CD45RA+ positively selected. The genes are TRBV28 and TRBJ2-3; TRBD1 or TRBD2 may be the D gene (6 bases each). The receptor was derived from a man aged 18 to 29 in good health. CDR3: CASSTGTLGTDTQYF. The CDR3 DNA is TGTGCCAGCAGCACAGGGACTCTCGGCACAGATACGCAGTATTTT. The variable domain in full, with the rest retrieved from reference TRBV28 and TRBJ2-3, is DVKVTQSSRYLVKRTGEKVFLECVQDMDHENMFWYRQDPGLGLRLIYFSYDVKMKEKGDIPEGYSVSREKKERFSLILESASTNQTSMYLCASSTGTLGTDTQYFGPGTRLTVL.